Listed below are T cell receptor beta chains from one sample, sequenced in a study of cytomegalovirus exposure and HLA in healthy donors. Clones were read by immunoSEQ multiplex PCR, and TCRdb kept only the in-frame ones, dropping some. The table shows approximately 150,000 clones, with roughly 73% occurring only once. The sequenced sample was PBMCs. These receptors originate from a woman aged 18-29 years in good health and CMV-seronegative. CDR3s include the opening cysteine and the closing phenylalanine or tryptophan. The D gene is left open where the match is weak. Clone size is given for some rows only: seen once, a few or many times, or a class if the clone is expanded.

j_gene,d_gene,v_gene,abundance,CDR3aa,CDR3nt
TRBJ2-1,-,TRBV5-1,-,CASSLEGLLSSYNEQFF,TGCGCCAGCAGCTTGGAAGGACTCTTGAGCTCCTACAATGAGCAGTTCTTC
TRBJ1-1,TRBD1,TRBV9,-,CASSPGQGAIWGNEAFF,TGTGCCAGCAGCCCCGGACAGGGGGCGATTTGGGGCAATGAAGCTTTCTTT
TRBJ2-5,TRBD1,TRBV5-6,few,CASSLVGTGETQYF,TGTGCCAGCAGCTTGGTTGGGACAGGGGAGACCCAGTACTTC
TRBJ2-2,-,TRBV28,-,CASIGAGARTGELFF,TGTGCCAGCATCGGGGCGGGGGCAAGAACCGGGGAGCTGTTTTTT
TRBJ2-3,TRBD2,TRBV4-2,-,CASSQAGGGASDTQYF,TGTGCCAGCAGCCAAGCTGGCGGGGGGGCTTCAGATACGCAGTATTTT
TRBJ1-1,-,TRBV5-5,-,CASSLVGQTSITEAFF,TGTGCCAGCAGCTTGGTTGGGCAGACGTCGATCACTGAAGCTTTCTTT
TRBJ2-5,TRBD1,TRBV7-3,-,CASSPRGDREETQYF,TGTGCCAGCAGCCCGCGTGGGGACAGGGAGGAGACCCAGTACTTC
TRBJ2-1,-,TRBV19,-,CASSTAGYNEQFF,TGTGCCAGTAGTACCGCAGGGTACAATGAGCAGTTCTTC
TRBJ1-2,-,TRBV4-1,-,CASSQVTGNYGYTF,TGCGCCAGCAGCCAAGTCACAGGGAACTATGGCTACACCTTC
TRBJ1-2,-,TRBV5-1,few,CASGIMSVDYGYTF,TGCGCCAGCGGCATAATGTCTGTTGACTATGGCTACACCTTC
TRBJ2-2,TRBD1,TRBV19,-,CASSLGQGYTGELFF,TGTGCCAGTAGTCTCGGACAGGGTTACACCGGGGAGCTGTTTTTT
TRBJ2-3,-,TRBV6-1,-,CASSEPGVSDTQYF,TGTGCCAGCAGTGAACCAGGGGTTTCAGATACGCAGTATTTT
TRBJ2-3,TRBD1,TRBV7-9,-,CASSGGQGFGDTQYF,TGTGCCAGCAGCGGAGGACAGGGGTTTGGAGATACGCAGTATTTT
TRBJ2-3,-,TRBV6-6,-,CASSPPASTDTQYF,TGTGCCAGCAGTCCCCCTGCGAGCACAGATACGCAGTATTTT
TRBJ2-5,TRBD1,TRBV5-8,-,CASSLMRGHETQYF,TGTGCCAGCAGCTTGATGAGGGGGCACGAGACCCAGTACTTC
TRBJ1-1,-,TRBV5-1,-,CASSLQGNTEAFF,TGCGCCAGCAGCTTGCAGGGGAACACTGAAGCTTTCTTT
TRBJ2-7,-,TRBV2,-,CASSEVRSSYEQYF,TGTGCCAGCAGTGAGGTCCGGAGCTCCTACGAGCAGTACTTC
TRBJ2-2,-,TRBV29-1,-,CSVRRGITGELFF,TGCAGCGTTCGAAGGGGAATCACCGGGGAGCTGTTTTTT
TRBJ1-1,-,TRBV4-3,-,CASSQDTGSTEAFF,TGCGCCAGCAGCCAAGATACAGGGTCCACTGAAGCTTTCTTT
TRBJ2-2,TRBD2,TRBV6-4,few,CASSQLAGAANTGELFF,TGTGCCAGCAGCCAACTAGCGGGGGCGGCGAACACCGGGGAGCTGTTTTTT
TRBJ2-3,-,TRBV7-9,-,CASSLLPGQGDTQYF,TGTGCCAGCAGCCTCCTCCCAGGGCAAGGAGATACGCAGTATTTT
TRBJ2-7,TRBD1,TRBV16,-,CASSRDRVFREQYF,TGTGCCAGCAGCCGGGACAGGGTTTTTCGGGAGCAGTACTTC
TRBJ1-2,-,TRBV2,-,CASSEALIRGGGGYTF,TGTGCCAGCAGTGAAGCGCTTATTCGCGGGGGCGGTGGCTACACCTTC
TRBJ2-3,TRBD2,TRBV10-2,-,CASSAGGLAEGNTQYF,TGCGCCAGCAGTGCTGGTGGACTAGCGGAAGGAAATACGCAGTATTTT
TRBJ2-3,TRBD2,TRBV7-2,-,CASSVTSRGGPTDTQYF,TGTGCCAGCAGCGTAACGTCTCGGGGGGGACCCACAGATACGCAGTATTTT
TRBJ2-1,TRBD2,TRBV13,-,CASSLTSGSYNEQFF,TGTGCCAGCAGCTTGACTAGCGGGAGTTACAATGAGCAGTTCTTC
TRBJ1-2,-,TRBV4-3,-,CASSQVRDYGYTF,TGCGCCAGCAGCCAAGTTCGGGACTATGGCTACACCTTC
TRBJ2-5,TRBD1,TRBV4-1,few,CASSQDEGQGIQETQYF,TGCGCCAGCAGCCAAGATGAGGGACAGGGGATCCAAGAGACCCAGTACTTC
TRBJ2-5,-,TRBV4-3,-,CASSQEPGKETQYF,TGCGCCAGCAGCCAAGAGCCCGGGAAGGAGACCCAGTACTTC
TRBJ2-7,-,TRBV28,-,CASSSPSGLGSYEQYF,TGTGCCAGCAGTTCGCCCTCAGGGTTGGGTTCCTACGAGCAGTACTTC
TRBJ1-1,-,TRBV6-1,once,CASSENRNTEAFF,TGTGCCAGCAGTGAAAACAGGAACACTGAAGCTTTCTTT
TRBJ2-2,-,TRBV7-3,-,CASSLGPTGELFF,TGTGCCAGCAGCTTGGGGCCCACCGGGGAGCTGTTTTTT
TRBJ1-2,-,TRBV4-3,few,CASSQDSGSNYGYTF,TGCGCCAGCAGCCAAGATAGCGGCTCTAACTATGGCTACACCTTC
TRBJ2-7,TRBD1,TRBV2,few,CASSPLGQGSYEQYF,TGTGCCAGCAGCCCGCTCGGACAGGGCTCCTACGAGCAGTACTTC
TRBJ2-1,TRBD2,TRBV6-1,-,CASSGATSGRASSSYNEQFF,TGTGCCAGCAGTGGTGCGACTAGCGGGAGGGCCTCCAGCTCCTACAATGAGCAGTTCTTC
TRBJ2-2,TRBD1,TRBV5-1,-,CASSLARTGGNTGELFF,TGCGCCAGCAGCTTGGCGAGGACAGGGGGCAACACCGGGGAGCTGTTTTTT
TRBJ2-3,-,TRBV19,-,CASSPRGFADTQYF,TGTGCCAGTAGTCCCAGGGGTTTCGCAGATACGCAGTATTTT
TRBJ1-1,TRBD1,TRBV7-4,-,CASSPGQANTEAFF,TGTGCCAGCAGCCCCGGACAGGCTAACACTGAAGCTTTCTTT
TRBJ1-2,-,TRBV7-3,-,CASSPQEHYGYTF,TGTGCCAGCAGCCCCCAGGAACACTATGGCTACACCTTC
TRBJ2-2,-,TRBV5-6,-,CASSFVRGSGELFF,TGTGCCAGCAGCTTTGTACGCGGGTCCGGGGAGCTGTTTTTT
TRBJ1-2,TRBD1,TRBV10-2,few,CASSELTGGAPGYTF,TGCGCCAGCAGTGAGTTGACAGGGGGCGCACCTGGCTACACCTTC
TRBJ1-5,-,TRBV6-1,-,CASIIGAGNQPQHF,TGTGCCAGCATTATTGGGGCTGGCAATCAGCCCCAGCATTTT
TRBJ2-5,TRBD1,TRBV11-2,-,CASSLGQGVQETQYF,TGTGCCAGCAGCTTAGGACAGGGGGTCCAAGAGACCCAGTACTTC
TRBJ1-4,TRBD1,TRBV19,-,CASSIVTGQRNEKLFF,TGTGCCAGTAGTATAGTCACGGGACAGCGAAATGAAAAACTGTTTTTT
TRBJ2-1,-,TRBV7-3,-,CASSQSLSNEQFF,TGTGCCAGCAGCCAATCACTATCCAATGAGCAGTTCTTC
TRBJ1-1,TRBD1,TRBV7-9,once,CASSLRTGGWDEAFF,TGTGCCAGCAGCCTCCGGACAGGGGGCTGGGATGAAGCTTTCTTT
TRBJ1-1,TRBD1,TRBV9,-,CASSIGQGADTEAFF,TGTGCCAGCAGCATTGGACAGGGGGCGGACACTGAAGCTTTCTTT
TRBJ1-5,-,TRBV5-6,-,CASSEYSNQPQHF,TGTGCCAGCAGCGAGTATAGCAATCAGCCCCAGCATTTT
TRBJ2-5,-,TRBV7-2,-,CASTRTGTLGAETQYF,TGTGCCAGCACTAGAACTGGGACCCTGGGGGCAGAGACCCAGTACTTC
TRBJ2-2,TRBD2,TRBV7-6,-,CASRRLAGAVGELFF,TGTGCCAGCAGACGTCTAGCGGGAGCAGTCGGGGAGCTGTTTTTT
TRBJ2-3,TRBD2,TRBV7-8,-,CASSLVGVAGGPGTQYF,TGTGCCAGCAGCTTAGTGGGAGTAGCGGGAGGGCCGGGGACGCAGTATTTT
TRBJ2-1,-,TRBV15,few,CATSRDVAQEQFF,TGTGCCACCAGCAGAGATGTAGCGCAGGAGCAGTTCTTC
TRBJ1-6,-,TRBV4-2,-,CASSPLLGGPGRNSPLHF,TGTGCCAGCAGCCCCCTCTTGGGAGGGCCCGGGAGGAATTCACCCCTCCACTTT
TRBJ2-2,TRBD2,TRBV9,-,CASSATLAGGPDTGELFF,TGTGCCAGCAGCGCTACCCTAGCGGGGGGGCCGGACACCGGGGAGCTGTTTTTT
TRBJ2-1,TRBD2,TRBV29-1,-,CSVLGTGTSFNEQFF,TGCAGCGTTTTGGGTACCGGGACTAGCTTCAATGAGCAGTTCTTC
TRBJ2-5,TRBD1,TRBV7-2,-,CASSSTGARETQYF,TGTGCCAGCAGCTCGACAGGGGCCAGAGAGACCCAGTACTTC
TRBJ1-4,-,TRBV7-2,-,CASSFHRDANEKLFF,TGTGCCAGCAGCTTCCACAGGGATGCTAATGAAAAACTGTTTTTT
TRBJ2-6,TRBD1,TRBV27,-,CASSGTAGANGLTF,TGTGCCAGCAGTGGGACAGCTGGGGCCAACGGCCTGACTTTC
TRBJ1-1,-,TRBV11-3,-,CASSPTGSEAFF,TGTGCCAGCAGCCCAACAGGGTCAGAAGCTTTCTTT
TRBJ1-2,TRBD1,TRBV27,-,CASSSGTGNYGYTF,TGTGCCAGCAGTTCCGGGACAGGGAACTATGGCTACACCTTC